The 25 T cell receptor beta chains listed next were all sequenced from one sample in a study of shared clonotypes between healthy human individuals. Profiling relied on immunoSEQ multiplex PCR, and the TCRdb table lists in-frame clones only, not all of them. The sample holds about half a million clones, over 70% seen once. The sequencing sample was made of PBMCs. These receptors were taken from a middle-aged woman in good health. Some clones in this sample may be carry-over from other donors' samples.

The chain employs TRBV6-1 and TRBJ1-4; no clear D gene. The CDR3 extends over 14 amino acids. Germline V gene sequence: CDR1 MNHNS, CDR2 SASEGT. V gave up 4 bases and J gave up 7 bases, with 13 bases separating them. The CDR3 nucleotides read TGTGCCAGCAGTGGAATGCAGTCAGGTGAAAAACTGTTTTTT. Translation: CASSGMQSGEKLFF.

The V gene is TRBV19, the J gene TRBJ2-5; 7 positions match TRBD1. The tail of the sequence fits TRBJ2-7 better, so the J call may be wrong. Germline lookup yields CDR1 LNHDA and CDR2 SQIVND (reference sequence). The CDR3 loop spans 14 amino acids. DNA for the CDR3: TGTGCCAGTAGTTTTAGGGCAGGGGGTTACGAGCAGTACTTC. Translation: CASSFRAGGYEQYF.

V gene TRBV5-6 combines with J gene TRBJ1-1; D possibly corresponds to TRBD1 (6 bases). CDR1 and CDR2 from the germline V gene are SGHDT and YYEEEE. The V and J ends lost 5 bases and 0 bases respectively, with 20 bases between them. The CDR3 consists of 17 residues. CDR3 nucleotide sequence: TGTGCCAGCAGAAAAGTCTGGGACACACTCATGAACACTGAAGCTTTCTTT. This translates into CASRKVWDTLMNTEAFF. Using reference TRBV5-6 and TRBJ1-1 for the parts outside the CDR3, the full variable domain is DAGVTQSPTHLIKTRGQQVTLRCSPKSGHDTVSWYQQALGQGPQFIFQYYEEEERQRGNFPDRFSGHQFPNYSSELNVNALLLGDSALYLCASRKVWDTLMNTEAFFGQGTRLTVV.

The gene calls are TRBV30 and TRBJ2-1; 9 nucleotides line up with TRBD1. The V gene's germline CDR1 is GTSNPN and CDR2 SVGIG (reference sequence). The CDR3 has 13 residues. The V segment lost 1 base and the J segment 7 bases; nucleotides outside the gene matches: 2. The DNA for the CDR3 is TGTGCCTGGAGTGACAGGGGGCGGAATGAGCAGTTCTTC. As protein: CAWSDRGRNEQFF.

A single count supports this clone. The CDR3 DNA sequence: TGTGCCAGCAGTGCCCGACAGGGACAGTACGAGCAGTACTTC. As protein: CASSARQGQYEQYF. V usage is TRBV6-1 and J usage is TRBJ2-7, with TRBD1 matching 7 bases. This CDR3 comprises 14 residues. Germline V gene data show CDR1 as MNHNS and CDR2 as SASEGT. J was trimmed by 4 bases and V by 4 bases; bases with no gene match: 7.

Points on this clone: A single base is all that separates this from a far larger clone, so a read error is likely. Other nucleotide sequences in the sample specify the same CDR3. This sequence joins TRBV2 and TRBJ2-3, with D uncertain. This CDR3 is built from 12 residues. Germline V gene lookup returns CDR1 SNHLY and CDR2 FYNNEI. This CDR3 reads CASRGEADTQYF. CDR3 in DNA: TGTGCCAGCAGGGGCGAGGCAGATACGCAGTACTTT.

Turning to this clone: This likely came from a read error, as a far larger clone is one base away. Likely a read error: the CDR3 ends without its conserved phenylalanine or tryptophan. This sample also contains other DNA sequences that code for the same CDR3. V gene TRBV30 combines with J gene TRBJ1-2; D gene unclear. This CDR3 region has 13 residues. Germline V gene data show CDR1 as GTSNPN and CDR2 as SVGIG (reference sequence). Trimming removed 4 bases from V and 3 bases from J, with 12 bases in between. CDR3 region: CAWTKGGDYGYTL. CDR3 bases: TGTGCCTGGACCAAGGGTGGCGACTATGGCTACACCCTC.

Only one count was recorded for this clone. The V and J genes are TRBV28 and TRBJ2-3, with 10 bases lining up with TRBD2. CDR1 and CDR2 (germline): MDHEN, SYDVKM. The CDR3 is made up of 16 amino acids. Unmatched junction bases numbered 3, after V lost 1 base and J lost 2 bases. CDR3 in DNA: TGTGCCAGCAGTTTATACCTAGCGGGAGCCACAGATACGCAGTATTTT. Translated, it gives CASSLYLAGATDTQYF.

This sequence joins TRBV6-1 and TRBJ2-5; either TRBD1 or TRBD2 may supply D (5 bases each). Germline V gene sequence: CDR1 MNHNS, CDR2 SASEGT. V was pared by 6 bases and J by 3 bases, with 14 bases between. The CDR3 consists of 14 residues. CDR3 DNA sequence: TGTGCCAGCAGCCCAAGTGAGGGGAAAGAGACCCAGTACTTC. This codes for CASSPSEGKETQYF.

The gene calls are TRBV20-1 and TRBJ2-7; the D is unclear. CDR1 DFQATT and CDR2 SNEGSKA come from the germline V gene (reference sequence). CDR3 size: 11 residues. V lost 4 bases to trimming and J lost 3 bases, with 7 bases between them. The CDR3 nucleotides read TGCAGTGCTAATCCCTACTACGAGCAGTACTTC. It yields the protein CSANPYYEQYF.

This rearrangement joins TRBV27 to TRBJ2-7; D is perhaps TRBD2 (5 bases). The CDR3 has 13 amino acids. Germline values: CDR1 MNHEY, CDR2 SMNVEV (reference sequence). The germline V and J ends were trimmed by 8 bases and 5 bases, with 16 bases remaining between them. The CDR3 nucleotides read TGTGCCAGCCGCGTGGGTGGGAGCCACGAGCAGTACTTC. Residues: CASRVGGSHEQYF.

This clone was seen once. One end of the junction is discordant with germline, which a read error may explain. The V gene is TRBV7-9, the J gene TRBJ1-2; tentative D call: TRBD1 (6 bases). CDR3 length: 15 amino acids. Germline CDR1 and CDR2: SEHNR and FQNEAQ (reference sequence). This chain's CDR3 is CASSIAGTTNYGYTF. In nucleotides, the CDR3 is TGTGCCAGCAGCATAGCTGGGACAACTAACTATGGCTACACCTTC.

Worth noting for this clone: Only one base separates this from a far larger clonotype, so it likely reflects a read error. The chain's CDR3 is CASSLARGEQPQHF. The CDR3 nucleotides read TGTGCCAGCAGCTTAGCCAGGGGCGAGCAGCCCCAGCATTTT. V and J are TRBV11-2 and TRBJ1-5, with D tentatively TRBD1 (6 bases). This CDR3 has 14 residues. V gave up 1 base and J gave up 7 bases, with 11 bases separating them. Germline V gives CDR1 SGHAT, CDR2 FQNNGV.

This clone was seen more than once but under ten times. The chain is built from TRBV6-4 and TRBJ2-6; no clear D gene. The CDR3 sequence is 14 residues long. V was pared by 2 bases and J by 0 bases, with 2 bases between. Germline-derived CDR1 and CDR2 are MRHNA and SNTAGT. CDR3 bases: TGTGCCAGCAGTGACATCTCTGGGGCCAACGTCCTGACTTTC. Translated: CASSDISGANVLTF.

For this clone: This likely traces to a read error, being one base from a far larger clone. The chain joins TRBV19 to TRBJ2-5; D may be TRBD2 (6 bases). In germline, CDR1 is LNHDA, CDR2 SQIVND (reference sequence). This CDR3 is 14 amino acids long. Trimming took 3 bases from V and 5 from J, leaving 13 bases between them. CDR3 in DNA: TGTGCCAGTAGTATGGGGACTCAACAGGAGACCCAGTACTTC. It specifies CASSMGTQQETQYF.

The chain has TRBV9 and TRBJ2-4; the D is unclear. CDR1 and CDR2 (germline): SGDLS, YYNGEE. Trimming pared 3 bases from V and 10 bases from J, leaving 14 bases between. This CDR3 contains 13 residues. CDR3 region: CASSGGSINIQYF. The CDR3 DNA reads TGTGCCAGCAGCGGAGGCAGCATAAATATTCAGTACTTC.

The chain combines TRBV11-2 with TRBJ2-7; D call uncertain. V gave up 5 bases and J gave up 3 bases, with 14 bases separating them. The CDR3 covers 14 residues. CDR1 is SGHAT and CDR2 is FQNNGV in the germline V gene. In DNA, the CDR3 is TGTGCCAGCAGCCTTAACCAGGCGAGCTACGAGCAGTACTTC. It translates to CASSLNQASYEQYF.

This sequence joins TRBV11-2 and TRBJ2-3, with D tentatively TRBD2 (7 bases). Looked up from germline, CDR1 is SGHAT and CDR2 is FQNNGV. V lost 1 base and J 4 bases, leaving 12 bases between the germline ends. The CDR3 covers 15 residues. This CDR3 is CASSLVGGGADTQYF. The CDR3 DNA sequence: TGTGCCAGCAGCTTAGTCGGAGGGGGGGCAGATACGCAGTATTTT.

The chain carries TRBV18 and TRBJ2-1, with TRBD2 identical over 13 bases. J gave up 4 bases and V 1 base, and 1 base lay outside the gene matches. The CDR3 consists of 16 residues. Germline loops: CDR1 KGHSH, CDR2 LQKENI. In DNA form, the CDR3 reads TGTGCCAGCTCACCACAACTAGCGGGAGGGTACAATGAGCAGTTCTTC. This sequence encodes CASSPQLAGGYNEQFF.

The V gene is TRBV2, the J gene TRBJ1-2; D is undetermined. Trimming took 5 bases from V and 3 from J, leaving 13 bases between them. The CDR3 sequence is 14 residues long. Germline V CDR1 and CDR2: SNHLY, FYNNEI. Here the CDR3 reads CASSRSHGDYGYTF. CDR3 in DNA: TGTGCCAGCAGTAGATCCCACGGGGACTATGGCTACACCTTC.

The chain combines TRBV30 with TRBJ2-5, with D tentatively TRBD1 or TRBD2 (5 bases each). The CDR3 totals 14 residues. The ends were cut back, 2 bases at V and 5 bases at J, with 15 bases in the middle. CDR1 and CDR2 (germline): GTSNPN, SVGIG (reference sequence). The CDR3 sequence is CAWSRGRQSETQYF. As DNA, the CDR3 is TGTGCCTGGAGTCGGGGCAGGCAGAGTGAGACCCAGTACTTC.

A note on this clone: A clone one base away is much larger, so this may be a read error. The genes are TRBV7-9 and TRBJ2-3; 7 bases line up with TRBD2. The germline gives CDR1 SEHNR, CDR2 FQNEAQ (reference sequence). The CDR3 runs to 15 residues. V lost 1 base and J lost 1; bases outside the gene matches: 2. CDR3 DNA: TGTGCCAGCAGCTTAGGGGCGGGAGGCACAGATACGCAGTATTTT. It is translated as CASSLGAGGTDTQYF.

For the CDR3, the DNA is TGTGCCAGCAGTTTTGGCTGGGAGGCGGGAAACACCATATATTTT. Protein product: CASSFGWEAGNTIYF. The rearrangement joins TRBV28 to TRBJ1-3, with D unresolved. Germline V CDR1 and CDR2: MDHEN, SYDVKM. V was pared by 3 bases and J by 4 bases, with 13 bases between. The CDR3 spans 15 residues.

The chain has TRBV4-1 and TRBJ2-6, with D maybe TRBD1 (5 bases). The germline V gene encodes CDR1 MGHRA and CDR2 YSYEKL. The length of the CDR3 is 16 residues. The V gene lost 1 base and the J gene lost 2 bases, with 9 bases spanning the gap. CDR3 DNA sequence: TGCGCCAGCAGCCAAGCTGGGGCACCTGGGGCCAACGTCCTGACTTTC. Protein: CASSQAGAPGANVLTF.

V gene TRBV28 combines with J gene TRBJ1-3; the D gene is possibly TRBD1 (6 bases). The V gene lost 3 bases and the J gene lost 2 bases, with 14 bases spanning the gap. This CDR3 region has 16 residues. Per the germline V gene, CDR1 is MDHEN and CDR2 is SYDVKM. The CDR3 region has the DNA TGTGCCAGCAGTTTCACTATTGGGGGGCCTGGAAACACCATATATTTT. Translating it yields CASSFTIGGPGNTIYF.